Shown below are 11 T cell receptor beta chains from a single sample sequenced in a study of human T cells and chemical hapten exposure. TCRdb re-derived calls from the RACE reads in MiXCR, one entry per CDR3 protein. The sample carries around 100,000 distinct CDR3 sequences, 11% recorded once. Time point reported: pre-sensitization, week 0. The sample's treatment: therapeutic diphenylcyclopropenone sensitization with weekly scalp DPC. The sequenced sample was whole blood, obtained in connection with sensitization to the hapten diphenylcyclopropenone (DPC). These receptors were taken from a woman aged 60-70 years with alopecia areata. Some clones in this sample may be carry-over from other donors' samples.

The V call is TRBV11-2, the J call TRBJ2-7; tentative D call: TRBD2 (6 bases). Trimming took off 1 base at V and 3 bases at J, with 10 bases between the two ends. The V gene's germline CDR1 is SGHAT and CDR2 FQNNGV. The CDR3 sequence is 14 residues long. CDR3 sequence: CASSLGGAYYEQYF. The CDR3, as DNA: TGTGCCAGCAGCTTAGGCGGGGCGTACTACGAGCAGTACTTC.

Many counts were recorded for this clonotype. J is TRBJ1-6 and V is TRBV5-1, with unresolved D. Germline CDR1 reads SGHRS; CDR2 reads YFSETQ. The CDR3 consists of 16 residues. Trimming left V 4 bases short and J 5 bases short, with 16 bases between. The CDR3 loop reads CASSRTPTDNNSPLHF. The CDR3 DNA reads as TGCGCCAGCAGCCGCACCCCAACAGATAATAATTCACCCCTCCACTTT.

This clonotype has a handful of counts. CDR3: CASSEARFPYNSPLHF. CDR3 bases: TGTGCCAGCAGTGAGGCGAGGTTTCCCTATAATTCACCCCTCCACTTT. J is TRBJ1-6 and V is TRBV25-1, with D unresolved. CDR1 and CDR2 (germline): MGHDK, SYGVNS. V gave up 3 bases and J gave up 2 bases, with 11 bases separating them. The CDR3 is 16 amino acids.

The chain has TRBV12-3 or TRBV12-4 and TRBJ2-1; tentative D call: TRBD2 (7 bases). The CDR3 is 14 amino acids. The V gene lost 3 bases and the J gene lost 10 bases, with 16 bases spanning the gap. DNA for the CDR3: TGTGCCAGCAGTTTGTTCGGGGGGCCAGGGGAGCAGTTCTTC. Amino acid sequence: CASSLFGGPGEQFF.

This clonotype appeared a few times. The gene calls are TRBV7-9 and TRBJ2-5, with D perhaps matching TRBD1 or TRBD2 (5 bases each). Germline V gene lookup returns CDR1 SEHNR and CDR2 FQNEAQ (reference sequence). V dropped 5 bases and J dropped 4 bases, with 8 bases sitting between them. This CDR3 comprises 12 residues. In nucleotides, the CDR3 is TGTGCCAGCAGCGACAGCGGAGAGACCCAGTACTTC. Translating it yields CASSDSGETQYF.

The chain employs TRBV28 and TRBJ1-5, with TRBD1 matching over 7 bases. Per germline, CDR1 MDHEN and CDR2 SYDVKM. Unmatched junction bases numbered 6, after V lost 5 bases and J lost 2 bases. This CDR3 comprises 15 residues. The CDR3 nucleotides are TGTGCCAGCAGTGACAGGGCGCGTGGCAATCAGCCCCAGCATTTT. Its protein product is CASSDRARGNQPQHF.

This clonotype turned up a few times. The rearrangement joins TRBV10-1 to TRBJ1-1; the D gene is possibly TRBD1 (5 bases). The CDR3 totals 13 residues. In germline, CDR1 is WNHNN, CDR2 SYGVQD (reference sequence). The V end was cut by 2 bases, the J end by 1 base, with 5 bases between. The CDR3 sequence: CASSEGQNTEAFF. Written as DNA, the CDR3 is TGCGCCAGCAGTGAGGGACAGAACACTGAAGCTTTCTTT.

J is TRBJ1-4 and V is TRBV10-3; no clear D gene. There are 16 residues in the CDR3. Germline CDR1 ENHRY, CDR2 SYGVKD. V was shortened by 0 bases and J by 6 bases, with 14 bases between the two germline ends. The CDR3 loop is CAISESGGWHDEKLFF. As DNA, the CDR3 is TGTGCCATCAGTGAGTCCGGTGGTTGGCACGATGAAAAACTGTTTTTT.

This clonotype showed up many times. This sequence joins TRBV5-1 and TRBJ1-1, with TRBD1 matching over 9 bases. Germline CDR1 is SGHRS and CDR2 is YFSETQ. Trimming cost V 4 bases and J 4 bases; bases outside gene matches: 8. The CDR3 is made up of 15 amino acids. The CDR3 DNA reads TGCGCCAGCAGCCCGAGGACAGGGGATACCACTGAAGCTTTCTTT. Translating gives CASSPRTGDTTEAFF.

This clonotype appeared many times. The chain combines TRBV18 with TRBJ2-3; possibly TRBD2 for D (7 bases). With 2 bases removed from V and 3 bases from J, the gap between germline ends came to 12 bases. Germline CDR1 reads KGHSH; CDR2 reads LQKENI. The CDR3 sequence is 15 residues long. CDR3 in DNA: TGTGCCAGCTCACCAACGGGGGGCGGAACAGATACGCAGTATTTT. Amino acid sequence: CASSPTGGGTDTQYF.

The rearrangement links TRBV7-3 to TRBJ2-3, with 8 positions matching TRBD2. The CDR3 has 15 amino acids. Germline trimming cut 4 bases from V and 1 base from J; bases unmatched to any gene: 4. Germline CDR1 SGHTA, CDR2 FQGTGA. Here the CDR3 DNA reads TGTGCCAGCAGCTCAAGCGGGGGCGGCACAGATACGCAGTATTTT. This codes for CASSSSGGGTDTQYF.